This TCR beta chain was retrieved from a study of beta chain features in type 1 diabetes. About 120 mL of blood, on average, came from one heparinised draw per donor. cDNA synthesis used the whole RNA isolate, giving expressed TCRB sequences. Libraries were prepared by immunoSEQ multiplex PCR; TCRdb keeps only in-frame clonotypes and omits some of them. The top ten hold 0.09% to 0.15% of the sample, which has about 650,000 clones, around 12% seen once. The sample holds a few counts of this clone. Its antigen is not known. The study, taken as a whole, reports: Moderately but significantly shorter TCRB CDR3s were found in Type 1 diabetes patients in all four CD4+ subsets.

In germline, CDR1 is SGHTA, CDR2 FQGNSA. Deletions cut 2 bases from V and 7 bases from J, with 15 bases between. This CDR3 has 16 residues. Sequenced input: naive CD4+ T cells from blood. The chain uses TRBV7-2 and TRBJ1-6; D uncertain. The receptor comes from a man under 40 with type 1 diabetes. In DNA, the CDR3 is TGTGCCAGCAGCTTAAGGGCCCCCTACTTAAATTCACCCCTCCACTTT. Protein product: CASSLRAPYLNSPLHF.